A single T cell receptor (beta chain) is shown here with its context. Its matching antigen is unknown. CD8+CD57+ cell expansion had been shown by flow cytometry in patients chosen for sequencing. Each patient had severe acquired aplastic anemia. Patients were treatment-naive when blood was sampled. This sample is part of a study of CD8+CD57+ T cells in acquired aplastic anemia. Genomic DNA provided the template from which TCR beta VDJ and CDR3 profiles were obtained. TCRdb reprocessed the reads via MiXCR and lists one record per CDR3 protein. The repertoire holds under 350,000 distinct CDR3 sequences, with 45% to 65% as singletons. Study-wide findings and caveats: It was found that about 31 CD8+ CDR3 sequences were shared between patients and controls. Patients and controls were not found to differ significantly in CD8+ Simpson's diversity.

This CDR3 spans 20 amino acids. Germline CDR1 and CDR2: SGHTA and FQGNSA. J lost 0 bases, V lost 5 bases, and 17 bases had no gene match. V usage is TRBV7-2 and J usage is TRBJ2-2; 8 bases fit TRBD2. Specimen: sorted CD4+, CD8+, or CD8+CD57+ T cells (not recorded which) from PBMCs. The TCR comes from a human donor with aplastic anemia. CDR3 protein: CTSSQEVVAGGYANTGELFF. In nucleotides, the CDR3 is TGTACCAGCAGCCAAGAAGTTGTTGCGGGGGGATACGCGAACACCGGGGAGCTGTTTTTT.